The present TCR beta chain was sequenced within a study of blood T cell repertoires in COVID-19. At the level of the study: COVID-19 samples from acute and convalescent phases originated in the United States, Italy and Spain. Sample material is recorded as cDNA or gDNA derived from T cells, B-cell-depleted T cells, or PBMCs.

Deletions cut 0 bases from V and 4 bases from J, with 8 bases between. This CDR3 is built from 14 residues. Germline loops: CDR1 LGHDT, CDR2 YNNKEL (reference sequence). In the original analysis: Quantification of nucleated cells was approximated via reference gene primer amplification. Profiling relied on immunoSEQ multiplex PCR, and the TCRdb table lists in-frame clones only, not all of them. The V and J calls and clone size were taken over from that table, and D and trimming were inferred from the DNA. The sample yields 250,000 to 300,000 clones, approximately 82% seen once. This chain joins TRBV3-1 (or the pseudogene TRBV3-2) and TRBJ2-3; D not resolved. The receptor was derived from a man at least 80 years old with acute or convalescent COVID-19. Material for sequencing was peripheral blood. The CDR3 protein is CASSQDPTADTQYF. CDR3 in DNA: TGTGCCAGCAGCCAAGATCCTACGGCAGATACGCAGTATTTT.